One sample yielded the 10 T cell receptor beta chains listed below, sequenced in a study of identical twins (dated by TCRdb to the mid-2010s). The library was obtained by 5' RACE. Sequencing instrument: Illumina HiSeq 2000. The public sequencing data were trimmed at Q25 with fastp and processed into clonotypes with MiXCR by TCRdb, which kept only in-frame beta chains. Rows with a matching CDR3 protein are joined into one entry that keeps the most common DNA and genes. This sample has nearly 200,000 distinct CDR3 sequences in its table, and 15% to 20% of those were observed once. Jointly, the top ten make up 40% of the sample. This sample also appeared in a second study, on T cells expressing NK-cell markers.

The specimen was CD8+ T cells sorted from blood. All receptors come from a young woman in good health.

This clonotype was detected ten times or more. The J gene is TRBJ2-1, the V gene TRBV20-1; D is possibly TRBD1 (6 bases). V lost 1 base and J lost 5, with 9 bases in between. Per germline, CDR1 DFQATT and CDR2 SNEGSKA (reference sequence). This CDR3 has 13 residues. CDR3 sequence (DNA): TGCAGTGCTAGAGGGACAGCCGACAATGAGCAGTTCTTC. Its translation is CSARGTADNEQFF.

The CDR3 sequence is CASSSTGLVLTDTQYF. In DNA, the CDR3 is TGTGCCAGCAGTTCCACGGGACTAGTTCTGACAGATACGCAGTATTTT. The rearrangement uses TRBV6-2 or TRBV6-3 and TRBJ2-3; 8 positions agree with TRBD2. CDR3 length: 16 amino acids. The germline gives CDR1 MNHEY, CDR2 SVGEGT. V shed 4 bases, J shed 3 bases, and the junction held 9 bases outside the gene matches.

The V gene is TRBV29-1, the J gene TRBJ2-1, with 10 positions matching TRBD2. This CDR3 has 12 residues. The ends lost 2 bases at V and 12 bases at J; junction bases unmatched: 4. Germline V CDR1 and CDR2: SQVTM, ANQGSEA. CDR3 sequence (DNA): TGCAGCGTTGAACTAGCGGGAGACGGGCAGTTCTTC. Translated, it gives CSVELAGDGQFF.

This clonotype appeared a few times. The genes are TRBV12-3 or TRBV12-4 and TRBJ2-1, with TRBD2 matching 8 bases. CDR3 length equals 15 residues. With 3 bases clipped from V and 3 bases from J, the junction kept 4 bases outside the gene matches. Written as DNA, the CDR3 is TGTGCCAGCAGTTTTTCTAGCGGGCTCTACAATGAGCAGTTCTTC. This sequence encodes CASSFSSGLYNEQFF.

This clonotype was recorded a few times. The chain is built from TRBV7-9 and TRBJ2-7; TRBD2 matches at 13 bases. The length of the CDR3 is 15 residues. V dropped 5 bases and J dropped 5; count of bases not matched to a gene: 6. CDR1 and CDR2 from the germline V gene are SEHNR and FQNEAQ (reference sequence). CDR3 amino acids: CASSTGLAGAHEQYF. Here the CDR3 DNA reads TGTGCCAGCAGCACAGGACTAGCGGGAGCCCACGAGCAGTACTTC.

Comment on this clonotype: This may be a read error: a much more frequent sequence differs by one nucleotide. The chain couples TRBV12-3 or TRBV12-4 to TRBJ2-7; unclear D gene. This CDR3 region has 13 residues. Here the CDR3 DNA reads TGTGCCAGCAGTTTAGTCGGGCCGGTCGAGCACTACTTC. Its protein is CASSLVGPVEHYF.

The rearrangement links TRBV7-9 to TRBJ2-3; D ambiguous. V lost 10 bases and J lost 6, with 14 bases in between. The CDR3 is made up of 12 amino acids. The germline CDR1 and CDR2 sequences are SEHNR and FQNEAQ (reference sequence). The CDR3 nucleotides read TGTGCCACCACTGAGAACGAGGATACGCAGTATTTT. Encoded protein: CATTENEDTQYF.

This clonotype was counted a few times. The chain joins TRBV29-1 to TRBJ1-2; D is perhaps TRBD1 (6 bases). CDR1 is SQVTM, CDR2 ANQGSEA, per germline. Trimming took 5 bases from V and 5 from J, leaving 12 bases between them. This CDR3 spans 12 amino acids. The CDR3 sequence: CSVPGQLYGYTF. The CDR3 nucleotides read TGCAGCGTTCCCGGACAGCTTTATGGCTACACCTTC.

This clonotype was observed a few times. This chain connects TRBV12-3 or TRBV12-4 to TRBJ2-7; D call uncertain. V was trimmed by 6 bases and J by 6 bases, leaving 12 bases between them. This CDR3 is 12 amino acids long. The CDR3 DNA is TGTGCCAGCAGAACTTGGGGTGGCGAGCAGTACTTC. Its protein is CASRTWGGEQYF.

The V gene is TRBV27, the J gene TRBJ2-1; no clear D. This CDR3 is built from 14 residues. With 4 bases removed from V and 4 bases from J, the gap between germline ends came to 11 bases. Germline V lookup: CDR1 MNHEY, CDR2 SMNVEV (reference sequence). CDR3 amino acids: CASSSKRLYNEQFF. For the CDR3, the DNA is TGTGCCAGCAGTTCCAAACGACTGTACAATGAGCAGTTCTTC.